The text below deals with one T cell receptor beta chain. Its antigen is unidentified. PCR amplification relied on 60 Vbeta primers (plus 13 Jbeta primers). This table comes from immunoSEQ multiplex PCR, and its TCRdb copy is limited to in-frame clones, with some not included. The sample records 50,000 or so clones, around 73% being singletons. The sample belongs to a study of cytomegalovirus exposure and HLA in healthy donors. Whole-study findings and limits: The study recorded 160 or so TCR beta chains that were cytomegalovirus-associated.

The CDR3 sequence is 15 residues long. Germline V lookup: CDR1 SGDLS, CDR2 YYNGEE. Trimming removed 4 bases from V and 6 bases from J, with 17 bases in between. Input material: PBMCs. The sequence was collected from a woman between 40 and 50 years old in good health and CMV-seropositive. The chain is built from TRBV9 and TRBJ2-1; D is possibly TRBD1 (5 bases). The CDR3: CASSRWQGGVNEQFF. CDR3 in DNA: TGTGCCAGCAGCCGGTGGCAGGGCGGTGTCAATGAGCAGTTCTTC.